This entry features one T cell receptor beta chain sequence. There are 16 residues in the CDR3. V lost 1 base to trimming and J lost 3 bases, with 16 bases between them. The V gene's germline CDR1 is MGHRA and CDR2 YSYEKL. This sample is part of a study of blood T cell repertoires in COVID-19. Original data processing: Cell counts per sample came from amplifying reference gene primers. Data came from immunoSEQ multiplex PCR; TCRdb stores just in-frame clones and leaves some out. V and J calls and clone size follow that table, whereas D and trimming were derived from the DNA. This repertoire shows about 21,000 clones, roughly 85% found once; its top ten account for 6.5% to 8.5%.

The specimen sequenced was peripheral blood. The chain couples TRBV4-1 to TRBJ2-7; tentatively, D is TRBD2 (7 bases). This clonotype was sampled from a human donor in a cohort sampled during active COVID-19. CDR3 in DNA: TGCGCCAGCAGCCAAGTTGTTGCGGGGGCCCACTACGAGCAGTACTTC. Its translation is CASSQVVAGAHYEQYF.